This T cell receptor (beta chain) comes out of a study of Graves' ophthalmopathy and Graves' hyperthyroidism. Findings of the study overall: Most expanded clonotypes in thyroid above 0.001 frequency also showed up in blood.

The authors amplified TCR beta CDR3 regions from RNA transcripts. RT-PCR in the first round used HTBI primers; a second-round multiplex PCR followed. MiXCR, run by TCRdb on the multiplex PCR reads, gives a single entry per CDR3 protein. The sample carries about 500,000 distinct CDR3 sequences, roughly 39% recorded once. This clonotype was recorded only once. Its antigen is unidentified. Trimming shortened V by 8 bases and J by 2 bases, and 11 bases separated the two germline ends. CDR1 and CDR2 (germline): SQVTM, ANQGSEA. CDR3 length: 12 residues. The chain carries TRBV29-1 and TRBJ2-3; D is undetermined. This clonotype was obtained from an adult man with Graves' hyperthyroidism. Sequencing used peripheral blood or thyroid tissue (not recorded which). The CDR3 loop is CSLDEATDTQYF. CDR3 DNA sequence: TGCAGCTTGGATGAGGCCACAGATACGCAGTATTTT.